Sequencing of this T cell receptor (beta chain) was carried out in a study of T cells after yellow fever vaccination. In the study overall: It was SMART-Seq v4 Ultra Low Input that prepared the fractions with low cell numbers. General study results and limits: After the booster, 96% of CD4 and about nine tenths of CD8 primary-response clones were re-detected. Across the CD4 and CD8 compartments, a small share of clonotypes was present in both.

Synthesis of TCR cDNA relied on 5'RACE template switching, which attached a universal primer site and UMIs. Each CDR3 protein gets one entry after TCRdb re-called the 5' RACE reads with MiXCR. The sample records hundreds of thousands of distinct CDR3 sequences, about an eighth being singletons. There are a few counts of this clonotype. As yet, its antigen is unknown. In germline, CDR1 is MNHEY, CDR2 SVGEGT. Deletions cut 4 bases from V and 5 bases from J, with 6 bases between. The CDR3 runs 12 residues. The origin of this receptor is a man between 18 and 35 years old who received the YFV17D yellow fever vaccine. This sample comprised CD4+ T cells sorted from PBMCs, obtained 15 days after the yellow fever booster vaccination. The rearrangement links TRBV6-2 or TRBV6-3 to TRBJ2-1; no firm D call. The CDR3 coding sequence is TGTGCCAGCAGTTTTAGGGACAATGAGCAGTTCTTC. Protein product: CASSFRDNEQFF.